These 28 T cell receptor beta chains were sequenced from one sample in a study of T cells after yellow fever vaccination. Using its own MiXCR run on the 5' RACE reads, TCRdb lists one record per CDR3 protein. The sample lists 610,000 or so distinct CDR3 sequences, about 12% occurring once. The material sequenced was PBMCs, taken on the day of the yellow fever booster vaccination. These receptors were taken from a man aged 25-45 years who received the YFV17D yellow fever vaccine.

This clonotype was seen a handful of times. In DNA, the CDR3 is TGTGCCAGCAGCTTATCAGTACTAGCGGCCCAAGAGACCCAGTACTTC. It codes for CASSLSVLAAQETQYF. The chain joins TRBV7-2 to TRBJ2-5, with TRBD2 matching over 8 bases. Germline V gives CDR1 SGHTA, CDR2 FQGNSA. The CDR3 extends over 16 amino acids. V gave up 2 bases and J gave up 1 base; unmatched junction bases: 6. The full variable domain, with the rest looked up from reference TRBV7-2 and TRBJ2-5, is GAGVSQSPSNKVTEKGKDVELRCDPISGHTALYWYRQSLGQGLEFLIYFQGNSAPDKSGLPSDRFSAERTGGSVSTLTIQRTQQEDSAVYLCASSLSVLAAQETQYFGPGTRLLVL.

The J gene is TRBJ2-1, the V gene TRBV3-1; TRBD2 matches at 10 bases. The trim removed 4 bases at V and 6 bases at J, leaving 9 bases unmatched. The CDR3 contains 16 residues. Germline values: CDR1 LGHDT, CDR2 YNNKEL (reference sequence). CDR3 nucleotides: TGTGCCAGCAGCCGACCTCTAGCGGGAGTTTTCAATGAGCAGTTCTTC. It codes for CASSRPLAGVFNEQFF.

This clonotype was counted only a few times. The chain uses TRBV28 and TRBJ2-7; D is possibly TRBD2 (7 bases). CDR3 length equals 15 residues. V dropped 6 bases and J dropped 2 bases, with 17 bases sitting between them. Germline V gene lookup returns CDR1 MDHEN and CDR2 SYDVKM. The CDR3, as DNA: TGTGCCAGCAGCCTAGGGGGGGCGACCCCCTACGAGCAGTACTTC. It codes for CASSLGGATPYEQYF. Looking up the rest from reference TRBV28 and TRBJ2-7 gives the full variable domain: DVKVTQSSRYLVKRTGEKVFLECVQDMDHENMFWYRQDPGLGLRLIYFSYDVKMKEKGDIPEGYSVSREKKERFSLILESASTNQTSMYLCASSLGGATPYEQYFGPGTRLTVT.

Here the CDR3 reads CASSLGLALETQYF. The CDR3 coding sequence is TGCGCCAGCAGCTTGGGGCTGGCCCTGGAGACCCAGTACTTC. The chain has TRBV5-1 and TRBJ2-5; no definite D call. There are 14 residues in the CDR3. V was shortened by 0 bases and J by 5 bases, with 11 bases between the two germline ends. Germline values: CDR1 SGHRS, CDR2 YFSETQ.

This chain joins TRBV7-2 and TRBJ2-1, with D unresolved. Germline V gene data show CDR1 as SGHTA and CDR2 as FQGNSA. The V gene lost 1 base and the J gene lost 6 bases, with 10 bases spanning the gap. This CDR3 is 14 amino acids long. CDR3 DNA sequence: TGTGCCAGCAGCTTAGAACCTAGAGCCAATGAGCAGTTCTTC. Protein product: CASSLEPRANEQFF. The full variable domain, completed using reference TRBV7-2 and TRBJ2-1, is GAGVSQSPSNKVTEKGKDVELRCDPISGHTALYWYRQSLGQGLEFLIYFQGNSAPDKSGLPSDRFSAERTGGSVSTLTIQRTQQEDSAVYLCASSLEPRANEQFFGPGTRLTVL.

This clonotype was observed a few times. The chain employs TRBV5-4 and TRBJ1-1; 7 bases map to TRBD1. The V gene's germline CDR1 is SGHNT and CDR2 YYREEE (reference sequence). After removal of 3 bases from V and 0 bases from J, the junction contained 14 bases not matched to a gene. The CDR3 runs to 18 residues. CDR3 in amino acids: CASSSGGGQLRMNTEAFF. In nucleotides, the CDR3 is TGTGCCAGCAGCTCTGGAGGGGGACAGCTAAGGATGAACACTGAAGCTTTCTTT. Variable domain in full (rest from reference TRBV5-4 and TRBJ1-1): ETGVTQSPTHLIKTRGQQVTLRCSSQSGHNTVSWYQQALGQGPQFIFQYYREEENGRGNFPPRFSGLQFPNYSSELNVNALELDDSALYLCASSSGGGQLRMNTEAFFGQGTRLTVV.

The chain carries TRBV7-8 and TRBJ2-3; 8 bases are shared with TRBD2. The CDR3 has 20 amino acids. After removal of 4 bases from V and 0 bases from J, the junction contained 18 bases not matched to a gene. Germline V gene sequence: CDR1 SGHVS, CDR2 FQNEAQ. The chain's CDR3 is CASSSILGLAGGPSTDTQYF. CDR3 DNA: TGTGCCAGCAGCTCAATACTAGGCCTAGCGGGTGGGCCTAGCACAGATACGCAGTATTTT.

The sample holds a few counts of this clonotype. The V and J genes are TRBV30 and TRBJ1-3, with D possibly TRBD1 on 6 matching bases. The germline V gene encodes CDR1 GTSNPN and CDR2 SVGIG (reference sequence). The CDR3 runs 15 residues. Deletions cut 2 bases from V and 0 bases from J, with 11 bases between. Here the CDR3 reads CAWSSGVGSGNTIYF. The CDR3 DNA is TGTGCCTGGAGTTCAGGGGTCGGCTCTGGAAACACCATATATTTT.

This clonotype was detected many times. The V and J genes are TRBV7-3 and TRBJ2-2; TRBD2 aligns across 10 bases. Trimming at V came to 5 bases and at J to 8 bases, leaving 17 bases not matched to a gene. Germline CDR1 and CDR2: SGHTA and FQGTGA. The CDR3 runs to 18 residues. The CDR3 sequence is CASSPTTSGLPREGELFF. CDR3 in DNA: TGTGCCAGCAGCCCAACGACTAGCGGGCTCCCTAGGGAAGGGGAGCTGTTTTTT.

There are a few counts of this clonotype. J is TRBJ1-5 and V is TRBV5-1; the D is unclear. From germline, CDR1 is SGHRS and CDR2 YFSETQ. This CDR3 is built from 14 residues. V dropped 7 bases and J dropped 5 bases, with 16 bases sitting between them. The CDR3 loop is CASAPGTAYQPQHF. The CDR3 region has the DNA TGCGCCAGCGCCCCGGGAACGGCATATCAGCCCCAGCATTTT.

The table lists this clonotype with a few counts. V is TRBV7-2 and J is TRBJ2-7, with TRBD2 identical over 9 bases. Germline CDR1 reads SGHTA; CDR2 reads FQGNSA. The CDR3 runs 15 residues. V was pared by 3 bases and J by 6 bases, with 9 bases of the junction left unmatched. As DNA, the CDR3 is TGTGCCAGCAGCTTCTTAGCGGGAGCTGGTGGCGAGCAGTACTTC. Its protein is CASSFLAGAGGEQYF.

This clonotype was seen more than once but under ten times. The chain employs TRBV15 and TRBJ2-1; D might be TRBD2 (5 bases). Looked up from germline, CDR1 is LNHNV and CDR2 is YYDKDF (reference sequence). The germline V and J ends were trimmed by 6 bases and 10 bases, with 19 bases remaining between them. This CDR3 spans 14 amino acids. The CDR3 DNA reads TGTGCCACCAGTCCACTAGAGGGAGCATGGGAGCAGTTCTTC. It is translated as CATSPLEGAWEQFF.

The gene calls are TRBV30 and TRBJ2-5; either TRBD1 or TRBD2 may supply D (5 bases each). This CDR3 is built from 13 residues. Germline assignment: CDR1 GTSNPN and CDR2 SVGIG (reference sequence). The V gene lost 4 bases and the J gene lost 5 bases, with 14 bases spanning the gap. The CDR3 nucleotides are TGTGCCTGGACCTCAGGGACCTCGGAGACCCAGTACTTC. This codes for CAWTSGTSETQYF.

This clonotype occurred a few times. This chain joins TRBV18 and TRBJ1-1, with TRBD1 matching 7 bases. The CDR3 is made up of 14 amino acids. CDR1 KGHSH and CDR2 LQKENI come from the germline V gene. With V trimmed by 6 bases and J by 5 bases, 9 bases remained unmatched. CDR3 region: CASSPAGGRTEAFF. The CDR3 bases are TGTGCCAGCTCCCCCGCAGGGGGGAGGACTGAAGCTTTCTTT.

This chain joins TRBV29-1 and TRBJ2-3, with 14 bases aligning to TRBD2. Looked up from germline, CDR1 is SQVTM and CDR2 is ANQGSEA. After removal of 7 bases from V and 4 bases from J, the junction contained 10 bases not matched to a gene. This CDR3 has 16 amino acids. The CDR3 loop reads CSGQRGLAGASDTQYF. The CDR3 bases are TGCAGCGGTCAACGGGGACTAGCGGGAGCATCAGATACGCAGTATTTT.

This clonotype has just a few counts. The rearrangement links TRBV20-1 to TRBJ2-7; the D is unclear. Looked up from germline, CDR1 is DFQATT and CDR2 is SNEGSKA (reference sequence). V lost 3 bases and J lost 0, with 15 bases in between. The CDR3 consists of 15 residues. The DNA for the CDR3 is TGCAGTGCTAGTAATCTACGGGCACCCTCCTACGAGCAGTACTTC. Amino acid sequence: CSASNLRAPSYEQYF.

CDR3 region: CASRPQCANYGYTF. CDR3 nucleotides: TGTGCCAGCAGGCCACAGTGTGCTAACTATGGCTACACCTTC. This chain uses TRBV27 with TRBJ1-2; D gene unclear. Trimming cost V 6 bases and J 0 bases, with 11 bases left between them. Germline V gene sequence: CDR1 MNHEY, CDR2 SMNVEV (reference sequence). The CDR3 is 14 residues long.

A few counts support this clonotype. The chain carries TRBV29-1 and TRBJ2-7; D is ambiguous. From germline, CDR1 is SQVTM and CDR2 ANQGSEA. V was shortened by 4 bases and J by 1 base, with 8 bases between the two germline ends. CDR3 length: 12 residues. The CDR3 reads CSVGEWSYEQYF. The CDR3 bases are TGCAGCGTTGGAGAATGGTCCTACGAGCAGTACTTC.

The chain uses TRBV20-1 and TRBJ1-5, with D possibly matching TRBD1 (5 bases). The CDR3 has 13 amino acids. The V and J ends lost 3 bases and 5 bases respectively, with 11 bases between them. CDR1 DFQATT and CDR2 SNEGSKA come from the germline V gene (reference sequence). Here the CDR3 DNA reads TGCAGTGCTAGTCGGCCGGGGCATCAGCCCCAGCATTTT. Its protein product is CSASRPGHQPQHF.

The chain uses TRBV12-3 or TRBV12-4 and TRBJ1-5; 8 bases are a match to TRBD1. This CDR3 region has 15 residues. Trimming cost V 6 bases and J 11 bases; bases outside gene matches: 15. The CDR3 loop reads CASRRTRGPHGAQHF. The DNA for the CDR3 is TGTGCCAGCAGACGCACCAGGGGGCCCCACGGGGCCCAGCATTTT.

This clonotype has a single count. The gene calls are TRBV18 and TRBJ2-6; 10 bases fit TRBD1. The J segment lost 1 base and the V segment lost 6 bases, leaving 6 bases of the junction unmatched. The CDR3 is made up of 17 amino acids. Germline CDR1 reads KGHSH; CDR2 reads LQKENI. CDR3 nucleotide sequence: TGTGCCAGCTCCCGGGGACAGGGGAATTCTGGGGCCAACGTCCTGACTTTC. This sequence encodes CASSRGQGNSGANVLTF.

The rearrangement uses TRBV7-9 and TRBJ2-3; 9 bases are shared with TRBD2. V dropped 8 bases and J dropped 2; count of bases not matched to a gene: 11. CDR3 size: 16 residues. CDR1 is SEHNR, CDR2 FQNEAQ, per germline (reference sequence). The CDR3 DNA follows: TGTGCCAGCTGGGTCCCGATAGCGGGGGACACAGATACGCAGTATTTT. This translates into CASWVPIAGDTDTQYF. Full variable domain (outside the CDR3, taken from reference TRBV7-9 and TRBJ2-3): DTGVSQNPRHKITKRGQNVTFRCDPISEHNRLYWYRQTLGQGPEFLTYFQNEAQLEKSRLLSDRFSAERPKGSFSTLEIQRTEQGDSAMYLCASWVPIAGDTDTQYFGPGTRLTVL.

The chain has TRBV19 and TRBJ2-2; perhaps D is TRBD1 or TRBD2 (5 bases each). This CDR3 spans 17 amino acids. Germline CDR1 reads LNHDA; CDR2 reads SQIVND (reference sequence). Trimming removed 0 bases at V and 4 bases at J, with 15 bases between. The CDR3 sequence is CASSIDPYAGSTGELFF. The CDR3 DNA reads as TGTGCCAGTAGTATAGATCCGTATGCAGGGAGCACCGGGGAGCTGTTTTTT. Full variable domain (outside the CDR3, taken from reference TRBV19 and TRBJ2-2): DGGITQSPKYLFRKEGQNVTLSCEQNLNHDAMYWYRQDPGQGLRLIYYSQIVNDFQKGDIAEGYSVSREKKESFPLTVTSAQKNPTAFYLCASSIDPYAGSTGELFFGEGSRLTVL.

The rearrangement joins TRBV9 to TRBJ2-7; D may match TRBD1 or TRBD2 (6 bases each). Germline loops: CDR1 SGDLS, CDR2 YYNGEE. The V gene lost 4 bases and the J gene lost 4 bases, with 18 bases spanning the gap. The CDR3 is 15 amino acids. CDR3 region: CASSPRGAPPYEQYF. DNA for the CDR3: TGTGCCAGCAGCCCGAGGGGGGCTCCCCCGTACGAGCAGTACTTC. Looking up the rest from reference TRBV9 and TRBJ2-7 gives the full variable domain: DSGVTQTPKHLITATGQRVTLRCSPRSGDLSVYWYQQSLDQGLQFLIQYYNGEERAKGNILERFSAQQFPDLHSELNLSSLELGDSALYFCASSPRGAPPYEQYFGPGTRLTVT.

Only a few counts were recorded for this clonotype. The V call is TRBV30, the J call TRBJ2-3; 10 bases line up with TRBD2. The CDR3 extends over 16 amino acids. The junction had 13 bases not matched to a gene; V was cut back by 8 bases and J by 2 bases. The V gene's germline CDR1 is GTSNPN and CDR2 SVGIG (reference sequence). Here the CDR3 reads CALLAGVKSDTDTQYF. DNA for the CDR3: TGTGCCCTGCTAGCGGGAGTCAAGTCAGACACAGATACGCAGTATTTT.

This clonotype was seen only a few times. J is TRBJ2-1 and V is TRBV6-1; possibly TRBD1 for D (6 bases). Germline CDR1 is MNHNS and CDR2 is SASEGT. V was shortened by 10 bases and J by 0 bases, with 13 bases between the two germline ends. There are 14 residues in the CDR3. CDR3 loop: CATRQEDSYNEQFF. In nucleotides, the CDR3 is TGTGCCACAAGACAGGAGGACTCCTACAATGAGCAGTTCTTC.

This clonotype was detected a few times. J is TRBJ2-5 and V is TRBV7-2; TRBD2 might be the D (5 bases). The CDR3 extends over 14 amino acids. Trimming shortened V by 1 base and J by 5 bases, and 11 bases separated the two germline ends. CDR1 is SGHTA and CDR2 is FQGNSA in the germline V gene. The CDR3 DNA is TGTGCCAGCAGCTTAGAGCCCGGGGTGGAGACCCAGTACTTC. Translation gives CASSLEPGVETQYF.

The CDR3 region is CASSLYYGYTF. CDR3 DNA sequence: TGTGCCAGCAGTCTATACTATGGCTACACCTTC. V usage is TRBV6-1 and J usage is TRBJ1-2; no clear D. V was clipped by 5 bases and J by 3 bases, with 4 bases between them. CDR1 MNHNS and CDR2 SASEGT come from the germline V gene. The CDR3 is 11 residues long.